This T cell receptor (beta chain) is from a study of cytomegalovirus exposure and HLA in healthy donors. The PCR contained 60 Vbeta and 13 Jbeta primers. Method: immunoSEQ multiplex PCR; TCRdb's copy keeps in-frame clones and lacks some. The sample shows tens of thousands of clones, around 84% of them seen only once. The CDR3 has 18 residues. Germline V gene lookup returns CDR1 MGHDK and CDR2 SYGVNS. With 4 bases clipped from V and 1 base from J, the junction kept 10 bases outside the gene matches. This clone turned up a few times. The specimen was PBMCs. V usage is TRBV25-1 and J usage is TRBJ1-2, with 12 bases that match TRBD1. The clonotype was recovered from a male donor in good health and CMV-seronegative. CDR3: CASSAVPGQGAGNYGYTF. CDR3 coding DNA: TGTGCCAGCAGTGCCGTCCCGGGACAGGGGGCCGGTAACTATGGCTACACCTTC.